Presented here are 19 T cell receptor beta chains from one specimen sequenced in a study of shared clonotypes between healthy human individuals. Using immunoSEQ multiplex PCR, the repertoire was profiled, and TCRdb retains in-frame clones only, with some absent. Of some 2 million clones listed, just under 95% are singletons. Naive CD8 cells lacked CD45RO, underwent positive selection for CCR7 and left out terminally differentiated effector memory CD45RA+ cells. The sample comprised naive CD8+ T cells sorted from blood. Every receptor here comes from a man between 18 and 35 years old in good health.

In DNA form, the CDR3 reads TGTGCCAGCAGTCCTTCATTCGGGGAAAGCAATCAGCCCCAGCATTTT. Translation gives CASSPSFGESNQPQHF. The rearrangement links TRBV27 to TRBJ1-5; the D is unclear. With 5 bases removed from V and 1 base from J, the gap between germline ends came to 15 bases. Germline V gene lookup returns CDR1 MNHEY and CDR2 SMNVEV (reference sequence). This CDR3 comprises 16 residues.

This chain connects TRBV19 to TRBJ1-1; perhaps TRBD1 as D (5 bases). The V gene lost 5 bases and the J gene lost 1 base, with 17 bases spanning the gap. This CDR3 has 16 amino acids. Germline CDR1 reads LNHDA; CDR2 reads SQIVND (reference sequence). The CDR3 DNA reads TGTGCCAGTAGTCCGAATCCCGGGACTGCGAACACTGAAGCTTTCTTT. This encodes CASSPNPGTANTEAFF.

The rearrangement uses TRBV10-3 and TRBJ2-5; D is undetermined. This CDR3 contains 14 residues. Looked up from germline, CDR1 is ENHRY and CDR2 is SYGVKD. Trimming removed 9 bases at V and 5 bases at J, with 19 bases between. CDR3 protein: CAISKGPPEETQYF. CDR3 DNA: TGTGCCATTTCAAAAGGGCCCCCAGAGGAGACCCAGTACTTC.

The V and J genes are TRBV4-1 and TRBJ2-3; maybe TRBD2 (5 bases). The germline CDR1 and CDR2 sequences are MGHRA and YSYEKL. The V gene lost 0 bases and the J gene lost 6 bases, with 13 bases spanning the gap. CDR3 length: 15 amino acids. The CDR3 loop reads CASSQDWLALDTQYF. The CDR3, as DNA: TGCGCCAGCAGCCAAGACTGGCTAGCCCTGGATACGCAGTATTTT.

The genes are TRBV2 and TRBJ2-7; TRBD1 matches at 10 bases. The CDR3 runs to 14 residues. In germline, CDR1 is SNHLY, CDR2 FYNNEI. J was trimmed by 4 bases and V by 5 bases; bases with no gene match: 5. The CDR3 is CASSPPGQGYEQYF. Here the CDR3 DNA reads TGTGCCAGCAGTCCCCCGGGACAGGGGTACGAGCAGTACTTC.

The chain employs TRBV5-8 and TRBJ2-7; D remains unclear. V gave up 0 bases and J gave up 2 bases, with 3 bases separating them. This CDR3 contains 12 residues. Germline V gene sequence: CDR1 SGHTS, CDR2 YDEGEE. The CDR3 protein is CASSLDTYEQYF. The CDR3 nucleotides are TGTGCCAGCAGCTTGGACACCTACGAGCAGTACTTC.

The CDR3 coding sequence is TGTGCCAGCAGCTTTAAGGGGAACACTGAAGCTTTCTTT. Amino acid sequence: CASSFKGNTEAFF. The chain carries TRBV5-4 and TRBJ1-1; D ambiguous. Trimming removed 2 bases from V and 1 base from J, with 6 bases in between. This CDR3 spans 13 amino acids. Per germline, CDR1 SGHNT and CDR2 YYREEE (reference sequence).

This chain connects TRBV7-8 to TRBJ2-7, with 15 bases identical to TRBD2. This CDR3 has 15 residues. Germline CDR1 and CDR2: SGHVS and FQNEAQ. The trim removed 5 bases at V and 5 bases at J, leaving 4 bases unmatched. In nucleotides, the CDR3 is TGTGCCAGCAGCCCGGGACTAGCGGGAGGAGACGAGCAGTACTTC. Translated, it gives CASSPGLAGGDEQYF.

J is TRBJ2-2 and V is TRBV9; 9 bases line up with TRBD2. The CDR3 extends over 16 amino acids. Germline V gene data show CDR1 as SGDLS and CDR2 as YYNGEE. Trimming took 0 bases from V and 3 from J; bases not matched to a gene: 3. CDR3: CASSVARGGDTGELFF. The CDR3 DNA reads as TGTGCCAGCAGCGTAGCGCGGGGGGGCGACACCGGGGAGCTGTTTTTT. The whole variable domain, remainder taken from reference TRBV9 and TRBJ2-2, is DSGVTQTPKHLITATGQRVTLRCSPRSGDLSVYWYQQSLDQGLQFLIQYYNGEERAKGNILERFSAQQFPDLHSELNLSSLELGDSALYFCASSVARGGDTGELFFGEGSRLTVL.

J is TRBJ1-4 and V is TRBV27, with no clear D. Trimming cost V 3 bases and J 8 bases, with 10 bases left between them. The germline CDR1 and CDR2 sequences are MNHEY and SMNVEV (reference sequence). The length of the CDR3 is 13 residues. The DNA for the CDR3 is TGTGCCAGCAGTTTCGGATTTGGAGAAAAACTGTTTTTT. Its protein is CASSFGFGEKLFF.

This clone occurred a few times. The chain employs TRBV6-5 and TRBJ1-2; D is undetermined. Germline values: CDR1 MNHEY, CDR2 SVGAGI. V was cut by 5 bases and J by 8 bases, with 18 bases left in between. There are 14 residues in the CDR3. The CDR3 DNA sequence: TGTGCCAGCAGTATGGGTGAAAGGGTAAACGGCTACACCTTC. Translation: CASSMGERVNGYTF.

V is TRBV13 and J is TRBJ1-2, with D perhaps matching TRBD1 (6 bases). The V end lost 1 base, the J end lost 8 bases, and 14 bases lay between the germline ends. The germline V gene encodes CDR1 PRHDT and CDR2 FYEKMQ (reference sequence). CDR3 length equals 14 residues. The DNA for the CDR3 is TGTGCCAGCAGCTTAGTGTCGGGGGCGAGGGGCTACACCTTC. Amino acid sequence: CASSLVSGARGYTF.

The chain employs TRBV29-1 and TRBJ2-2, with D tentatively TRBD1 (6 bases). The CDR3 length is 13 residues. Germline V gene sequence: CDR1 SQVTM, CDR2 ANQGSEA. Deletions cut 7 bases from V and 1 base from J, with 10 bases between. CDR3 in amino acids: CSAHRENTGELFF. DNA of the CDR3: TGCAGCGCCCACAGGGAGAACACCGGGGAGCTGTTTTTT.

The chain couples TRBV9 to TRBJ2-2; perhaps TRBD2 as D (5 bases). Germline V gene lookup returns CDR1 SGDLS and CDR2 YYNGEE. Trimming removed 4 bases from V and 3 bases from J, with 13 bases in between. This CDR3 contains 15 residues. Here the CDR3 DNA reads TGTGCCAGCAGCCCCGAACTAGTGCACACCGGGGAGCTGTTTTTT. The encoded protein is CASSPELVHTGELFF.

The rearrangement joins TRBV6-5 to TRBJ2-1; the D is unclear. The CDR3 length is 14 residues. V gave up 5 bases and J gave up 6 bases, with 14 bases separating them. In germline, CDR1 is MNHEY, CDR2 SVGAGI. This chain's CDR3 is CASSPLVNVNEQFF. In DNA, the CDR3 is TGTGCCAGCAGTCCACTCGTCAATGTCAATGAGCAGTTCTTC.

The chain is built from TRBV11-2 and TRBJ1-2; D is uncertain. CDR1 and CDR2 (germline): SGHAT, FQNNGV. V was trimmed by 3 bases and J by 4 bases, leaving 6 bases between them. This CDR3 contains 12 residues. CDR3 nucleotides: TGTGCCAGCAGCTTGGTTCCCTATGGCTACACCTTC. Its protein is CASSLVPYGYTF. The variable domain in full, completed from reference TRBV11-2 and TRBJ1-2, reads EAGVAQSPRYKIIEKRQSVAFWCNPISGHATLYWYQQILGQGPKLLIQFQNNGVVDDSQLPKDRFSAERLKGVDSTLKIQPAKLEDSAVYLCASSLVPYGYTFGSGTRLTVV.

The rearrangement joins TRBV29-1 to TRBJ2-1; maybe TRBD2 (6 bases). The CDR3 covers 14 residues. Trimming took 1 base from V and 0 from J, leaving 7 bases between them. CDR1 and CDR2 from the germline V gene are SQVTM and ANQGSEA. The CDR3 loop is CSVEGGISYNEQFF. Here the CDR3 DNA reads TGCAGCGTTGAAGGCGGGATCTCCTACAATGAGCAGTTCTTC.

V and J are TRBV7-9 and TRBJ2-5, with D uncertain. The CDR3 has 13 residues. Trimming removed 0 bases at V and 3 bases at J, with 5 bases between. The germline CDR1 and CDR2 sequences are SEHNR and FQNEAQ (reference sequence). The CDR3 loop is CASSLAIEETQYF. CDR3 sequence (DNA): TGTGCCAGCAGCTTAGCTATAGAAGAGACCCAGTACTTC.

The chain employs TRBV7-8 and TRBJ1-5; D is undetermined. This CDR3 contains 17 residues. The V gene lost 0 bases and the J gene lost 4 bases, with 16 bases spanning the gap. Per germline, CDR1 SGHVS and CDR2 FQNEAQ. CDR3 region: CASSLAHEGGLNQPQHF. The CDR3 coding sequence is TGTGCCAGCAGCTTAGCGCATGAAGGCGGCCTTAATCAGCCCCAGCATTTT.